This T cell receptor beta chain was identified in a study of cytomegalovirus exposure and HLA in healthy donors. The overall study: Early released data comprised about 84 million unique TCRs from HLA-typed donors. Overall study findings and caveats: Highest at DRB1 and lowest at HLA-C, TCR association rates differed among HLA loci in a later analysis. Segments of the TCR beta V type were, in most cases, productive about 87% or about 30% of the time in an earlier analysis.

About this clone itself: Its antigen is not known.

The CDR3 extends over 11 amino acids. CDR1 SQVTM and CDR2 ANQGSEA come from the germline V gene. Trimming removed 8 bases from V and 4 bases from J, with 11 bases in between. The PCR employed 60 Vbeta primers together with 13 Jbeta primers. Method: immunoSEQ multiplex PCR; TCRdb's copy keeps in-frame clones and lacks some. The repertoire includes some 150,000 clones, approximately 9% of them detected once, and more than 6.5% sits in the top ten. The sequence derives from a woman in her thirties or forties in good health and CMV-seropositive. V and J are TRBV29-1 and TRBJ2-5; no firm D call. The sample was PBMCs. The CDR3 coding sequence is TGCAGCTCTGGGTGGGCAGAGACCCAGTACTTC. It encodes CSSGWAETQYF.